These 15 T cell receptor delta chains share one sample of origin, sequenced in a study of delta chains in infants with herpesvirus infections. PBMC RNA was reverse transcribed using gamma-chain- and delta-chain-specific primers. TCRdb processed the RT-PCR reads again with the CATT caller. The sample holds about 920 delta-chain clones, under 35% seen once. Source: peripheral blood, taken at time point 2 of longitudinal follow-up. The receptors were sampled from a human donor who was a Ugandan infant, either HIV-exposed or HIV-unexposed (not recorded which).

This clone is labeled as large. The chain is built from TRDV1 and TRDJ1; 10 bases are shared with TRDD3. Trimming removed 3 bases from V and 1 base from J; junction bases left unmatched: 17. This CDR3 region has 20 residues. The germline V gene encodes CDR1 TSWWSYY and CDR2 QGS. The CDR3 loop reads CALGDYFLEVLGDSTDKLIF. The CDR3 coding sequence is TGTGCTCTTGGGGATTACTTCCTAGAGGTACTGGGGGATTCCACCGATAAACTCATCTTT.

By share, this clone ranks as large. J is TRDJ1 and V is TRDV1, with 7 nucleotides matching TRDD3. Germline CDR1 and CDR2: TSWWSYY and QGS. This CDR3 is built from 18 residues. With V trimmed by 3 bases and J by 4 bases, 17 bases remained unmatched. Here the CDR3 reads CALGEDLPYWGDRDKLIF. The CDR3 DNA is TGTGCTCTTGGGGAGGACCTACCATACTGGGGAGACCGCGATAAACTCATCTTT.

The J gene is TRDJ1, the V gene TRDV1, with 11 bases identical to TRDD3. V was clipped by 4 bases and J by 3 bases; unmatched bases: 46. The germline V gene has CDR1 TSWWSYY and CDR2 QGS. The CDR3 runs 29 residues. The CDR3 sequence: CALGGLREPSKLRPRPLVVLGDIPDKLIF. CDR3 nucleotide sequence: TGTGCTCTTGGGGGCCTGAGGGAACCTTCTAAACTACGCCCTAGACCGCTTGTGGTACTGGGGGATATACCCGATAAACTCATCTTT.

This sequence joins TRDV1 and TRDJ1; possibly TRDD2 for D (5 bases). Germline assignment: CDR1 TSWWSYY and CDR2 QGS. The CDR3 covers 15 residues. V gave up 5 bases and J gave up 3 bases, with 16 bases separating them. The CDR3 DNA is TGTGCTCTTGGGAAAGGGCCATTTTCCTCCGATAAACTCATCTTT. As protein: CALGKGPFSSDKLIF.

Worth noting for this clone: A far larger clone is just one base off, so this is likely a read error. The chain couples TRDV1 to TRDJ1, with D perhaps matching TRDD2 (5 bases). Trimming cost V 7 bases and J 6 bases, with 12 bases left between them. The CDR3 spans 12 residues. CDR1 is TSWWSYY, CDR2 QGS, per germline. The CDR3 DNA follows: TGTGCTCTTGCCTACGACTCCAATAAACTCATCTTT. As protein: CALAYDSNKLIF.

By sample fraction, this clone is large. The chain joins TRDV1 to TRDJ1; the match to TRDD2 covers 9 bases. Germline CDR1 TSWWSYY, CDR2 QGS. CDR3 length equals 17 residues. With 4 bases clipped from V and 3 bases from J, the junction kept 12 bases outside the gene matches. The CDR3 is CALGAFLRGLGADKLIF. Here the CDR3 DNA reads TGTGCTCTTGGGGCCTTCCTACGGGGTCTGGGAGCCGATAAACTCATCTTT.

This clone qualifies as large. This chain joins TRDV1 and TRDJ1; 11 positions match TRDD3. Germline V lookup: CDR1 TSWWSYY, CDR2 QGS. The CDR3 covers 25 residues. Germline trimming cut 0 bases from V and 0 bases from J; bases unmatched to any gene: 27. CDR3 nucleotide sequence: TGTGCTCTTGGGGAACTCCTTCCTACCCCAGGGACTGGGGGATATCCTTCAACCTACACCGATAAACTCATCTTT. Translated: CALGELLPTPGTGGYPSTYTDKLIF.

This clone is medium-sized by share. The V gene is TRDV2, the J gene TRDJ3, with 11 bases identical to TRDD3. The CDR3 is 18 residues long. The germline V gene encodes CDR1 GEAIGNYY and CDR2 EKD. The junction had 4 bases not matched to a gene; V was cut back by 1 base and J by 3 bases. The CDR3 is CACDTGGYADWDTRQMFF. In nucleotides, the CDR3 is TGTGCCTGTGACACTGGGGGATACGCGGACTGGGACACCCGACAGATGTTTTTC.

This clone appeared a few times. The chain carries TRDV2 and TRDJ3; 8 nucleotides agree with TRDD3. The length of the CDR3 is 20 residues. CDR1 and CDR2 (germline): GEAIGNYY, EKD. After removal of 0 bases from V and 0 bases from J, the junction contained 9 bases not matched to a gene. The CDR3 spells CACDTVETGGLSWDTRQMFF. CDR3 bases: TGTGCCTGTGACACCGTAGAAACTGGGGGCCTCTCCTGGGACACCCGACAGATGTTTTTC.

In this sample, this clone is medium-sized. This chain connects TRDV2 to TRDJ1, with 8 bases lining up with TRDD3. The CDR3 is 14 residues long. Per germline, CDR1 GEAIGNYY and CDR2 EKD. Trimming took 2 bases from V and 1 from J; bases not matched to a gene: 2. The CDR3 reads CACDNWGLTDKLIF. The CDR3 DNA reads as TGTGCCTGTGACAACTGGGGGCTCACCGATAAACTCATCTTT.

The CDR3 region has the DNA TGTGCCTGTGACGTTACTGGGGGATTGTCCTGGGACACCCGACAGATGTTTTTC. It specifies CACDVTGGLSWDTRQMFF. The chain combines TRDV2 with TRDJ3; 10 nucleotides line up with TRDD3. With V trimmed by 3 bases and J by 1 base, 5 bases remained unmatched. Germline CDR1 and CDR2: GEAIGNYY and EKD. This CDR3 comprises 18 residues.

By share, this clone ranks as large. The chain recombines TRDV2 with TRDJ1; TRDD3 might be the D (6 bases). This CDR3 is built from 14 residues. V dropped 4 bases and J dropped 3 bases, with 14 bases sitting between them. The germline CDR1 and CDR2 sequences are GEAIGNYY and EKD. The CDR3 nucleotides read TGTGCCTGTGAGCCGTGGGGATCTGCCGATAAACTCATCTTT. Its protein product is CACEPWGSADKLIF.

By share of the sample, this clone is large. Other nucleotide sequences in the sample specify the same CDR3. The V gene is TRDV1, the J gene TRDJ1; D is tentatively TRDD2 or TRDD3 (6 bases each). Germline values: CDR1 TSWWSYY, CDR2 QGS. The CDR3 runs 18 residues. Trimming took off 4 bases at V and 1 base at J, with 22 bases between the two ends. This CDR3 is CALGVLFLAGDPTDKLIF. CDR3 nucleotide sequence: TGTGCTCTTGGGGTCCTCTTCCTGGCTGGGGACCCCACCGATAAACTCATCTTT.

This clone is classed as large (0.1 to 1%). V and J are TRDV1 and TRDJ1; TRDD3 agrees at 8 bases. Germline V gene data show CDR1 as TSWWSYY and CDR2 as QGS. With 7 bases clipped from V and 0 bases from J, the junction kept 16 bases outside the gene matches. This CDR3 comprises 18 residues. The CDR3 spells CALDTSVTGGLYTDKLIF. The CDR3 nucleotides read TGTGCTCTTGATACTTCCGTTACTGGGGGTTTGTACACCGATAAACTCATCTTT.

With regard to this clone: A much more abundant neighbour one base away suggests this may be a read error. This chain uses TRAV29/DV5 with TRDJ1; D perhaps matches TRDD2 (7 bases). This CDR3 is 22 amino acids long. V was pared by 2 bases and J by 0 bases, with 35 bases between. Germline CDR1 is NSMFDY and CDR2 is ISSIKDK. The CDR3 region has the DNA TGTGCAGCAAGGCCGTATTCCTACCCTGGGGATTTTCCCACCGGGAACACCGATAAACTCATCTTT. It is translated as CAARPYSYPGDFPTGNTDKLIF.